The sequence of this T cell receptor (beta chain) was determined in a study of blood T cell repertoires in COVID-19. The ends lost 2 bases at V and 1 base at J; junction bases unmatched: 7. Germline CDR1 is SGHVS and CDR2 is FQNEAQ. This CDR3 is 16 amino acids long. As handled by the study authors: The assay estimated nucleated cells by amplifying reference gene primers. The assay was immunoSEQ multiplex PCR, and TCRdb's table has in-frame clones only and misses some. The V and J calls and clone size come from that table; D and trimming were worked out from the DNA. This table has about 120,000 clones, roughly 83% appearing once.

The chain has TRBV7-8 and TRBJ2-7, with TRBD2 identical over 8 bases. The sample consisted of peripheral blood. The TCR originated in a man aged 30 to 39 with acute or convalescent COVID-19. The CDR3 DNA reads as TGTGCCAGCAGCTTAAGTTCCGGGGGGGAATCCTACGAGCAGTACTTC. Protein sequence: CASSLSSGGESYEQYF.